Following are 14 T cell receptor beta chains from one sample sequenced in a study of cytomegalovirus exposure and HLA in healthy donors (dated by TCRdb to about 2017). The receptor library was made with the immunoSEQ multiplex PCR assay. The multiplex PCR relied on a mix of 60 forward primers for TCR Vbeta segments and 13 reverse primers for TCR Jbeta segments. TCRdb took over this immuneACCESS table, retaining in-frame rearrangements with V and J assigned. Such tables are incomplete; in checked studies, under half of the missing clones stem from an unresolved V gene, and the remainder is unexplained. The sample has 140,000 to 150,000 clones on record, 88% of them singletons. The biggest ten clones account for around 0.51% of the sample. The sequenced sample consisted of PBMCs. Source of these receptors: a woman between 35 and 50 years old in good health and CMV-seronegative.

The gene calls are TRBV7-9 and TRBJ1-1; 8 nucleotides match TRBD1. Germline CDR1 reads SEHNR; CDR2 reads FQNEAQ (reference sequence). The CDR3 sequence is 17 residues long. Unmatched junction bases numbered 14, after V lost 7 bases and J lost 1 base. CDR3 sequence reads: CASIRSYRGIENTEAFF. CDR3 nucleotides: TGTGCCAGCATCCGGTCCTACAGGGGGATCGAGAACACTGAAGCTTTCTTT.

The J gene is TRBJ1-1, the V gene TRBV18; 7 positions agree with TRBD1. Germline CDR1 reads KGHSH; CDR2 reads LQKENI. The J segment lost 5 bases and the V segment lost 0 bases, leaving 3 bases of the junction unmatched. The CDR3 totals 14 residues. The CDR3 here is CASSPPPGQTEAFF. CDR3 nucleotides: TGTGCCAGCTCACCACCCCCGGGACAGACTGAAGCTTTCTTT. The full variable domain, with the rest looked up from reference TRBV18 and TRBJ1-1, is NAGVMQNPRHLVRRRGQEARLRCSPMKGHSHVYWYRQLPEEGLKFMVYLQKENIIDESGMPKERFSAEFPKEGPSILRIQQVVRGDSAAYFCASSPPPGQTEAFFGQGTRLTVV.

This sequence joins TRBV11-3 and TRBJ2-1; a weak D match, TRBD2 (6 bases). This CDR3 comprises 13 residues. From germline, CDR1 is SGHNT and CDR2 YENEEA. Trimming took 4 bases from V and 10 from J, leaving 14 bases between them. CDR3 coding DNA: TGTGCCAGCAGCTCTAGGGACTTCGGCGAGCAGTTCTTC. Amino acids: CASSSRDFGEQFF.

The chain carries TRBV7-9 and TRBJ1-1, with D hard to call. Looked up from germline, CDR1 is SEHNR and CDR2 is FQNEAQ (reference sequence). V was trimmed by 3 bases and J by 3 bases, leaving 11 bases between them. The CDR3 is made up of 14 amino acids. CDR3 coding DNA: TGTGCCAGCAGCTTTGTACTCGCGGACACTGAAGCTTTCTTT. This translates into CASSFVLADTEAFF.

The chain uses TRBV28 and TRBJ2-5, with D possibly being TRBD1 (6 bases). Germline loops: CDR1 MDHEN, CDR2 SYDVKM. V lost 5 bases to trimming and J lost 2 bases, with 15 bases between them. The CDR3 is made up of 15 amino acids. CDR3 DNA: TGTGCCAGCAGTACTCGCTGGACAGCACAAGAGACCCAGTACTTC. It specifies CASSTRWTAQETQYF.

The chain combines TRBV5-8 with TRBJ2-3, with D hard to call. This CDR3 contains 13 residues. The V gene lost 2 bases and the J gene lost 0 bases, with 4 bases spanning the gap. Germline lookup yields CDR1 SGHTS and CDR2 YDEGEE. CDR3 sequence reads: CASSLTSTDTQYF. The CDR3 bases are TGTGCCAGCAGCTTAACTAGCACAGATACGCAGTATTTT.

This clone appeared once. V is TRBV14 and J is TRBJ2-5; 7 bases line up with TRBD1. With 2 bases clipped from V and 5 bases from J, the junction kept 8 bases outside the gene matches. Germline V lookup: CDR1 SGHDN, CDR2 FVKESK. This CDR3 has 15 residues. The CDR3 here is CASSQMTGWQETQYF. CDR3 bases: TGTGCCAGCAGCCAAATGACAGGGTGGCAGGAGACCCAGTACTTC.

This clone has a single count. This sequence joins TRBV29-1 and TRBJ1-1; 8 nucleotides match TRBD1. The germline V gene encodes CDR1 SQVTM and CDR2 ANQGSEA. Losses at the gene ends were 4 bases for V and 4 bases for J; bases not matched to a gene: 8. The CDR3 spans 14 residues. CDR3 region: CSVGGTGSGTEAFF. The CDR3 region has the DNA TGCAGCGTTGGCGGGACAGGTTCTGGCACTGAAGCTTTCTTT.

This clone was observed a single time. The rearrangement joins TRBV19 to TRBJ2-1; TRBD2 is a possible D gene (7 bases). The V end lost 6 bases, the J end lost 7 bases, and 25 bases lay between the germline ends. CDR1 is LNHDA and CDR2 is SQIVND in the germline V gene (reference sequence). The CDR3 has 17 amino acids. The CDR3 region has the DNA TGTGCCAGTAGCGATTCGACAGGATCGGCGGGAGATAATGAGCAGTTCTTC. Its protein is CASSDSTGSAGDNEQFF.

This chain connects TRBV28 to TRBJ2-1; perhaps TRBD1 as D (5 bases). Deletions cut 1 base from V and 8 bases from J, with 12 bases between. From germline, CDR1 is MDHEN and CDR2 SYDVKM. This CDR3 is 14 amino acids long. Here the CDR3 DNA reads TGTGCCAGCAGTTTATATCAGGGAAGGGATGAGCAGTTCTTC. This codes for CASSLYQGRDEQFF.

The chain links TRBV5-1 to TRBJ2-5; D is uncertain. The J call may be faulty, since TRBJ2-7 better matches the DNA end. This CDR3 has 14 residues. CDR1 is SGHRS, CDR2 YFSETQ, per germline. The CDR3 DNA reads as TGCGCCAGCAGCTTGGGATTAGCACCCTACGAGCAGTACTTC. Its translation: CASSLGLAPYEQYF.

V gene TRBV10-3 combines with J gene TRBJ2-5, with a weak D call TRBD2 (5 bases). Germline values: CDR1 ENHRY, CDR2 SYGVKD. There are 11 residues in the CDR3. V was cut by 11 bases and J by 0 bases, with 7 bases left in between. CDR3 sequence (DNA): TGTGCCGCCGGGAACCAAGAGACCCAGTACTTC. This gives the protein CAAGNQETQYF.

V is TRBV5-4 and J is TRBJ2-4, with no clear D. The CDR3 contains 16 residues. The germline gives CDR1 SGHNT, CDR2 YYREEE (reference sequence). V lost 0 bases and J 0 bases, leaving 10 bases between the germline ends. CDR3 DNA sequence: TGTGCCAGCAGCTTGGTTCAGTCCTCAGCCAAAAACATTCAGTACTTC. Translated, it gives CASSLVQSSAKNIQYF.

The chain joins TRBV6-1 to TRBJ2-1; weak D call: TRBD1 (7 bases). Looked up from germline, CDR1 is MNHNS and CDR2 is SASEGT. The V gene lost 6 bases and the J gene lost 6 bases, with 12 bases spanning the gap. The CDR3 consists of 13 residues. Here the CDR3 reads CASSRGEFNEQFF. CDR3 nucleotides: TGTGCCAGCAGCAGGGGGGAGTTCAATGAGCAGTTCTTC.